The 26 T cell receptor beta chains below come from one sample, sequenced in a study of shared clonotypes between healthy human individuals. Produced via immunoSEQ multiplex PCR; TCRdb's table is partial and in-frame only. The table records 400,000 to 500,000 clones, less than 80% of them present only once. Sequenced input: PBMCs. The receptors originated from a woman in her thirties or forties in good health. Some clones in this sample may be carry-over from other donors' samples.

V and J are TRBV28 and TRBJ1-2, with a tentative D call TRBD1 (5 bases). Trimming took 7 bases from V and 1 from J, leaving 13 bases between them. CDR1 and CDR2 (germline): MDHEN, SYDVKM. This CDR3 comprises 14 residues. DNA of the CDR3: TGTGCCAGCAAACGGGACCGCGTTAACTATGGCTACACCTTC. Translating it yields CASKRDRVNYGYTF.

The chain couples TRBV2 to TRBJ1-2, with 8 bases lining up with TRBD1. The length of the CDR3 is 15 residues. Trimming at V came to 7 bases and at J to 2 bases, leaving 9 bases not matched to a gene. Germline CDR1 and CDR2: SNHLY and FYNNEI. CDR3 protein: CASNSDRATNYGYTF. The CDR3 DNA is TGTGCCAGCAACTCGGACAGGGCCACCAACTATGGCTACACCTTC. Supplemented by reference TRBV2 and TRBJ1-2, the full variable domain reads EPEVTQTPSHQVTQMGQEVILRCVPISNHLYFYWYRQILGQKVEFLVSFYNNEISEKSEIFDDQFSVERPDGSNFTLKIRSTKLEDSAMYFCASNSDRATNYGYTFGSGTRLTVV.

This sequence joins TRBV29-1 and TRBJ1-4, with 7 bases identical to TRBD1. Germline values: CDR1 SQVTM, CDR2 ANQGSEA. V lost 7 bases, J lost 5 bases, and 7 bases stayed unmatched. The CDR3 spans 13 residues. The CDR3 DNA follows: TGCAGCGCCGGGACAGTTCTAAATGAAAAACTGTTTTTT. It encodes CSAGTVLNEKLFF.

This rearrangement joins TRBV5-4 to TRBJ2-5; 10 bases align to TRBD2. The CDR3 extends over 16 amino acids. J lost 5 bases, V lost 3 bases, and 10 bases had no gene match. Germline CDR1 reads SGHNT; CDR2 reads YYREEE (reference sequence). In nucleotides, the CDR3 is TGTGCCAGCAGCTCTGGTGGGGCTAGCGGGAGTGAGACCCAGTACTTC. Protein product: CASSSGGASGSETQYF.

This chain links TRBV7-6 with TRBJ1-3, with 7 bases identical to TRBD1. V shed 0 bases, J shed 0 bases, and the junction held 5 bases outside the gene matches. CDR3 length equals 17 residues. The germline V gene has CDR1 SGHVS and CDR2 FNYEAQ. Here the CDR3 reads CASSLAGGRSSGNTIYF. The CDR3 nucleotides are TGTGCCAGCAGCTTAGCAGGGGGCCGTAGCTCTGGAAACACCATATATTTT.

This clone was recorded only once. The chain recombines TRBV7-3 with TRBJ1-1; D remains ambiguous. V shed 3 bases and J shed 1 base, with 15 bases lying between them. The CDR3 runs to 16 residues. The germline gives CDR1 SGHTA, CDR2 FQGTGA. The DNA for the CDR3 is TGTGCCAGCAGCTTGGACCGGGTTGGGTGGAACACTGAAGCTTTCTTT. Translated: CASSLDRVGWNTEAFF.

CDR3 in amino acids: CASGDVSEQFF. In nucleotides, the CDR3 is TGTGCCAGCGGCGATGTGAGTGAGCAGTTCTTC. The chain employs TRBV28 and TRBJ2-1; D gene unclear. The CDR3 has 11 residues. Trimming took off 8 bases at V and 9 bases at J, with 11 bases between the two ends. The germline gives CDR1 MDHEN, CDR2 SYDVKM.

The chain combines TRBV5-8 with TRBJ2-7; D possibly uses TRBD1 or TRBD2 (6 bases each). The CDR3 is made up of 15 amino acids. The germline V gene has CDR1 SGHTS and CDR2 YDEGEE. V lost 2 bases and J lost 3, with 15 bases in between. CDR3 DNA sequence: TGTGCCAGCAGCTTAGGGGGGCTAGCGAGCTACGAGCAGTACTTC. Translated: CASSLGGLASYEQYF.

This clone was observed a few times. V gene TRBV27 combines with J gene TRBJ2-1; D perhaps matches TRBD2 (5 bases). Trimming stripped 2 bases from V and 4 bases from J, with 12 bases between. The CDR3 extends over 15 amino acids. Per germline, CDR1 MNHEY and CDR2 SMNVEV (reference sequence). DNA of the CDR3: TGTGCCAGCAGTTTAACGGCGGGCGGGTACAATGAGCAGTTCTTC. Protein: CASSLTAGGYNEQFF.

The chain uses TRBV9 and TRBJ2-1; D is unclear. Germline V gene data show CDR1 as SGDLS and CDR2 as YYNGEE. The CDR3 length is 16 residues. V dropped 4 bases and J dropped 0 bases, with 14 bases sitting between them. Written as DNA, the CDR3 is TGTGCCAGCAGCCCACACCCTCAGAGCTCCTACAATGAGCAGTTCTTC. Its translation is CASSPHPQSSYNEQFF.

V usage is TRBV6-5 and J usage is TRBJ1-2, with D possibly being TRBD1 (5 bases). Germline V CDR1 and CDR2: MNHEY, SVGAGI. The CDR3 has 14 residues. Trimming left V 6 bases short and J 4 bases short, with 15 bases between. The CDR3 nucleotides read TGTGCCAGCAGCAACGCCGTACAGGTCTATGGCTACACCTTC. It yields the protein CASSNAVQVYGYTF.

V and J are TRBV5-4 and TRBJ2-5; D may be TRBD1 or TRBD2 (5 bases each). V was pared by 4 bases and J by 5 bases, with 24 bases between. This CDR3 contains 17 residues. Germline lookup yields CDR1 SGHNT and CDR2 YYREEE (reference sequence). The CDR3 is CASSRTGRNRVQETQYF. CDR3 nucleotides: TGTGCCAGCAGCAGAACGGGACGCAACAGAGTGCAGGAGACCCAGTACTTC.

The chain is built from TRBV7-8 and TRBJ1-5, with 10 bases that match TRBD1. The CDR3 totals 13 residues. V lost 5 bases to trimming and J lost 13 bases; unmatched junction nucleotides: 8. CDR1 SGHVS and CDR2 FQNEAQ come from the germline V gene. The CDR3 bases are TGTGCCAGCAGCCAAGACAGGGGGCCCCCTCAGCATTTT. Its protein is CASSQDRGPPQHF.

On this clone: This sequence may be a read error, since a much larger clone differs from it by one base. Other DNA sequences in the same sample also yield this CDR3. The CDR3 DNA follows: TGTGCCAGCAGCCTAAGCACAGATACGCAGTATTTT. It yields the protein CASSLSTDTQYF. The rearrangement links TRBV7-9 to TRBJ2-3; D gene unclear. V gave up 5 bases and J gave up 0 bases, with 3 bases separating them. This CDR3 spans 12 amino acids. Germline CDR1 SEHNR, CDR2 FQNEAQ (reference sequence).

V is TRBV14 and J is TRBJ2-3; D is possibly TRBD2 (5 bases). V lost 5 bases to trimming and J lost 6 bases, with 9 bases between them. Germline CDR1 reads SGHDN; CDR2 reads FVKESK. This CDR3 has 12 amino acids. The CDR3 protein is CASSYGLDTQYF. CDR3 nucleotides: TGTGCCAGCAGCTATGGACTTGATACGCAGTATTTT.

As to this clone: Other DNA sequences within the sample encode an identical CDR3. This chain connects TRBV7-9 to TRBJ1-1, with a weak D call TRBD1 (6 bases). This CDR3 contains 13 residues. The V end was cut by 3 bases, the J end by 4 bases, with 9 bases between. The germline V gene has CDR1 SEHNR and CDR2 FQNEAQ (reference sequence). The CDR3: CASSFQGRTEAFF. DNA of the CDR3: TGTGCCAGCAGCTTCCAGGGGCGCACTGAAGCTTTCTTT.

The V and J genes are TRBV7-2 and TRBJ2-1; 11 positions agree with TRBD2. The ends lost 2 bases at V and 2 bases at J; junction bases unmatched: 8. CDR1 is SGHTA and CDR2 is FQGNSA in the germline V gene. This CDR3 has 18 residues. CDR3 sequence (DNA): TGTGCCAGCAGCTTATTTCTAGCGGGAGGTGCGGCCTACAATGAGCAGTTCTTC. Its translation: CASSLFLAGGAAYNEQFF.

The genes are TRBV28 and TRBJ1-4; D gene uncertain. Germline values: CDR1 MDHEN, CDR2 SYDVKM. This CDR3 contains 16 residues. V was clipped by 3 bases and J by 0 bases, with 11 bases between them. CDR3 in amino acids: CASSLEGLATNEKLFF. The CDR3 DNA reads TGTGCCAGCAGTTTGGAGGGCCTGGCAACTAATGAAAAACTGTTTTTT.

The chain uses TRBV11-2 and TRBJ2-2; TRBD2 is a possible D gene (6 bases). Germline lookup yields CDR1 SGHAT and CDR2 FQNNGV. CDR3 length equals 15 residues. Trimming pared 4 bases from V and 2 bases from J, leaving 11 bases between. The CDR3 protein is CASSSSATNTGELFF. CDR3 sequence (DNA): TGTGCCAGCAGCTCTAGCGCAACAAACACCGGGGAGCTGTTTTTT.

This clone was counted between two and nine times. The V and J genes are TRBV6-5 and TRBJ2-1, with D perhaps TRBD2 (6 bases). Germline loops: CDR1 MNHEY, CDR2 SVGAGI. Trimming took off 7 bases at V and 6 bases at J, with 16 bases between the two ends. The CDR3 contains 14 residues. CDR3 amino acids: CASKEGPGGNEQFF. CDR3 DNA sequence: TGTGCCAGCAAGGAGGGACCCGGGGGCAATGAGCAGTTCTTC.

The chain uses TRBV21-1 and TRBJ2-2; the D segment call TRBD1 is taken from the table without a DNA check. TRBV21-1 is a listed pseudogene. This CDR3 is 16 amino acids long. In DNA form, the CDR3 reads TGTGCCAGCAGCAACTGGGCAGGGTATGCCGCCGGGGAGCTGTTTTTT. Residues: CASSNWAGYAAGELFF.

The V call is TRBV9, the J call TRBJ1-2; tentative D call: TRBD1 (6 bases). Germline CDR1 is SGDLS and CDR2 is YYNGEE. This CDR3 is built from 16 residues. V dropped 0 bases and J dropped 8 bases, with 20 bases sitting between them. In DNA form, the CDR3 reads TGTGCCAGCAGCGTAGCCCGCCGTGGGCAGGGGCTCGGCTACACCTTC. It codes for CASSVARRGQGLGYTF.

About this clone: It is likely a read error: a sequence one base away is far more abundant. The gene calls are TRBV19 and TRBJ2-6; D perhaps matches TRBD1 (6 bases). Looked up from germline, CDR1 is LNHDA and CDR2 is SQIVND (reference sequence). This CDR3 comprises 17 residues. Trimming took off 3 bases at V and 0 bases at J, with 12 bases between the two ends. CDR3 protein: CASSIPGQTSGANVLTF. CDR3 nucleotide sequence: TGTGCCAGTAGTATTCCTGGACAGACCTCTGGGGCCAACGTCCTGACTTTC.

The chain carries TRBV7-8 and TRBJ2-7; 7 nucleotides match TRBD1. The CDR3 is 15 amino acids. Per germline, CDR1 SGHVS and CDR2 FQNEAQ. Trimming at V came to 1 base and at J to 0 bases, leaving 3 bases not matched to a gene. The CDR3: CASSLDSGGSYEQYF. As DNA, the CDR3 is TGTGCCAGCAGCTTAGACTCAGGGGGCTCCTACGAGCAGTACTTC.

V gene TRBV29-1 combines with J gene TRBJ2-7; D possibly corresponds to TRBD2 (7 bases). From germline, CDR1 is SQVTM and CDR2 ANQGSEA. This CDR3 is built from 13 residues. Trimming pared 6 bases from V and 0 bases from J, leaving 12 bases between. The CDR3 coding sequence is TGCAGCGTCGGGGGGCGGGCCTCCTACGAGCAGTACTTC. Protein product: CSVGGRASYEQYF.

In the case of this clone: This may arise from a read error, as a much more abundant clone is one base away. The chain recombines TRBV30 with TRBJ1-2; D unresolved. Germline CDR1 is GTSNPN and CDR2 is SVGIG (reference sequence). This CDR3 spans 11 amino acids. V was trimmed by 5 bases and J by 8 bases, leaving 12 bases between them. The CDR3 DNA reads as TGTGCCTGGGGACCCCCCCGGGGCTACACCTTC. Translating it yields CAWGPPRGYTF.